The 15 T cell receptor beta chains below were found in one sample sequenced in a study of regulatory T cells in long-lasting Graves disease. Through Arm-PCR of CDR3 regions and iRepertoire HTBI primers, TCR beta libraries were built. TCRdb re-analysed the multiplex PCR reads in MiXCR, keeping a single row per CDR3 protein. The data show about 340,000 distinct CDR3 sequences, with 15% to 20% seen just once and 25% to 30% held by the top ten. Regarding time point: persistent/refractory GD, antithyroid drugs over 5 years with positive TRAb. Generation of the TCR library employed RNA extracted from PBMCs. Here the sequenced sample was peripheral blood mononuclear cells (PBMCs), taken when the disease was refractory, from a patient treated with antithyroid drugs. The receptor set was obtained from a female donor with Graves disease.

Details on this clonotype: This sequence may be a read error, since a much larger clone differs from it by one base. This sequence joins TRBV11-2 and TRBJ2-7; D uncertain. The CDR3 covers 12 residues. The V gene lost 0 bases and the J gene lost 6 bases, with 6 bases spanning the gap. Germline-derived CDR1 and CDR2 are SGHAT and FQNNGV. The CDR3 sequence: CASSLELCEQYF. The DNA of the CDR3 is TGTGCCAGCAGCTTAGAACTGTGCGAGCAGTACTTC.

This clonotype showed up many times. The rearrangement links TRBV27 to TRBJ2-7; 8 bases are a match to TRBD1. The length of the CDR3 is 16 residues. The germline V gene has CDR1 MNHEY and CDR2 SMNVEV (reference sequence). The V gene end was trimmed by 0 bases and the J gene end by 2 bases; junction bases not matched to a gene: 6. CDR3 nucleotides: TGTGCCAGCAGTTTATCGCCGACAGGGGCTCCCTACGAGCAGTACTTC. The encoded protein is CASSLSPTGAPYEQYF.

In this sample, this clonotype turned up many times. V gene TRBV28 combines with J gene TRBJ2-7, with 15 bases fitting TRBD2. Looked up from germline, CDR1 is MDHEN and CDR2 is SYDVKM. Losses at the gene ends were 7 bases for V and 3 bases for J; bases not matched to a gene: 4. This CDR3 spans 15 amino acids. The chain's CDR3 is CASTGLAGGYYEQYF. Here the CDR3 DNA reads TGTGCCAGCACCGGACTAGCGGGAGGGTACTACGAGCAGTACTTC. The full variable domain, with the rest looked up from reference TRBV28 and TRBJ2-7, is DVKVTQSSRYLVKRTGEKVFLECVQDMDHENMFWYRQDPGLGLRLIYFSYDVKMKEKGDIPEGYSVSREKKERFSLILESASTNQTSMYLCASTGLAGGYYEQYFGPGTRLTVT.

This clonotype appeared many times. J is TRBJ1-2 and V is TRBV29-1; D call uncertain. This CDR3 has 12 amino acids. From germline, CDR1 is SQVTM and CDR2 ANQGSEA. V was clipped by 4 bases and J by 4 bases, with 10 bases between them. CDR3 DNA sequence: TGCAGCGTTGTCGTGGGGATCTATGGCTACACCTTC. It translates to CSVVVGIYGYTF.

In this sample, this clonotype turned up a few times. The chain employs TRBV28 and TRBJ2-3; perhaps TRBD2 as D (6 bases). From germline, CDR1 is MDHEN and CDR2 SYDVKM. The CDR3 consists of 15 residues. Trimming left V 3 bases short and J 0 bases short, with 10 bases between. The CDR3 DNA reads TGTGCCAGCAGTTTGCGGGACTTTAGCACAGATACGCAGTATTTT. Its protein product is CASSLRDFSTDTQYF.

On this clonotype: A read error is possible here, since a much larger clone lies one base away. Without the conserved terminal phenylalanine or tryptophan, this CDR3 likely stems from a read error. The rearrangement uses TRBV10-3 and TRBJ1-1, with D tentatively TRBD1 (6 bases). V lost 8 bases and J lost 5, with 15 bases in between. The CDR3 sequence is 13 residues long. In germline, CDR1 is ENHRY, CDR2 SYGVKD. The CDR3 is CAIQPLRGTEAFL. The CDR3 DNA is TGTGCCATCCAACCCTTAAGGGGGACTGAAGCTTTCTTA.

Many counts were recorded for this clonotype. The V gene is TRBV2, the J gene TRBJ2-5; D gene ambiguous. Germline V gene lookup returns CDR1 SNHLY and CDR2 FYNNEI. The CDR3 length is 14 residues. V shed 6 bases and J shed 0 bases, with 11 bases lying between them. CDR3 amino acids: CASSSDWYQETQYF. CDR3 nucleotides: TGTGCCAGCAGCTCCGATTGGTACCAAGAGACCCAGTACTTC.

This clonotype was recorded a few times. The rearrangement joins TRBV7-9 to TRBJ1-1; TRBD1 is a possible D gene (5 bases). The ends were cut back, 5 bases at V and 5 bases at J, with 18 bases in the middle. Germline V lookup: CDR1 SEHNR, CDR2 FQNEAQ (reference sequence). The CDR3 spans 15 residues. The CDR3 coding sequence is TGTGCCAGCAGCCCAACAGACAGTGTTGTTACTGAAGCTTTCTTT. Amino acids: CASSPTDSVVTEAFF.

This clonotype was found many times. J is TRBJ1-4 and V is TRBV12-3 or TRBV12-4, with 10 positions matching TRBD1. The CDR3 runs 15 residues. Trimming at V came to 5 bases and at J to 8 bases, leaving 8 bases not matched to a gene. CDR3 in DNA: TGTGCCAGCAGTACCGGGACAGGGGTGAAGGAAAAACTGTTTTTT. Amino acids: CASSTGTGVKEKLFF.

This clonotype appeared many times. J is TRBJ2-7 and V is TRBV2, with D possibly matching TRBD2 (5 bases). Trimming took 4 bases from V and 2 from J, leaving 15 bases between them. CDR3 size: 15 residues. The V gene's germline CDR1 is SNHLY and CDR2 FYNNEI. CDR3 DNA sequence: TGTGCCAGCAGTGGGCGGGCGGGTCCCACCTACGAGCAGTACTTC. It translates to CASSGRAGPTYEQYF.

This chain links TRBV9 with TRBJ1-1; TRBD1 is a possible D gene (6 bases). Trimming shortened V by 3 bases and J by 0 bases, and 15 bases separated the two germline ends. The CDR3 covers 16 residues. Germline lookup yields CDR1 SGDLS and CDR2 YYNGEE. The CDR3 loop reads CASSGQAGRMNTEAFF. As DNA, the CDR3 is TGTGCCAGCAGCGGACAGGCCGGGAGAATGAACACTGAAGCTTTCTTT.

V usage is TRBV9 and J usage is TRBJ2-7, with 10 bases identical to TRBD1. The CDR3 has 20 amino acids. The J segment lost 3 bases and the V segment lost 4 bases, leaving 22 bases of the junction unmatched. CDR1 is SGDLS, CDR2 YYNGEE, per germline. The CDR3 DNA reads TGTGCCAGCAGCACCCCTAAGACAGGGGGCGCAATCAGGAGTCACTACGAGCAGTACTTC. Translation: CASSTPKTGGAIRSHYEQYF.

The chain is built from TRBV13 and TRBJ2-1; the D call may be TRBD1 or TRBD2 (6 bases each). Trimming took 5 bases from V and 5 from J, leaving 19 bases between them. The CDR3 sequence is 16 residues long. Germline V gene data show CDR1 as PRHDT and CDR2 as FYEKMQ (reference sequence). The CDR3 bases are TGTGCCAGCAGCCTCTTCCCGGGGGCGTCTAACAATGAGCAGTTCTTC. This codes for CASSLFPGASNNEQFF. Supplemented by reference TRBV13 and TRBJ2-1, the full variable domain reads AAGVIQSPRHLIKEKRETATLKCYPIPRHDTVYWYQQGPGQDPQFLISFYEKMQSDKGSIPDRFSAQQFSDYHSELNMSSLELGDSALYFCASSLFPGASNNEQFFGPGTRLTVL.

This clonotype was recorded many times. This sequence joins TRBV6-4 and TRBJ1-1; 8 positions match TRBD1. V shed 6 bases, J shed 3 bases, and the junction held 6 bases outside the gene matches. CDR3 length: 14 amino acids. CDR1 is MRHNA, CDR2 SNTAGT, per germline. Here the CDR3 reads CASSLTGEDTEAFF. The DNA for the CDR3 is TGTGCCAGCAGCCTGACAGGGGAGGACACTGAAGCTTTCTTT.

This clonotype was observed at least ten times. This rearrangement joins TRBV5-1 to TRBJ1-2; D perhaps matches TRBD1 (6 bases). The CDR3 runs to 13 residues. In germline, CDR1 is SGHRS, CDR2 YFSETQ. V was pared by 4 bases and J by 6 bases, with 13 bases between. Here the CDR3 reads CASSLMGADGYTF. The CDR3 DNA reads as TGCGCCAGCAGCCTGATGGGGGCCGATGGCTACACCTTC. The complete variable domain, with remaining parts taken from reference TRBV5-1 and TRBJ1-2, reads KAGVTQTPRYLIKTRGQQVTLSCSPISGHRSVSWYQQTPGQGLQFLFEYFSETQRNKGNFPGRFSGRQFSNSRSEMNVSTLELGDSALYLCASSLMGADGYTFGSGTRLTVV.